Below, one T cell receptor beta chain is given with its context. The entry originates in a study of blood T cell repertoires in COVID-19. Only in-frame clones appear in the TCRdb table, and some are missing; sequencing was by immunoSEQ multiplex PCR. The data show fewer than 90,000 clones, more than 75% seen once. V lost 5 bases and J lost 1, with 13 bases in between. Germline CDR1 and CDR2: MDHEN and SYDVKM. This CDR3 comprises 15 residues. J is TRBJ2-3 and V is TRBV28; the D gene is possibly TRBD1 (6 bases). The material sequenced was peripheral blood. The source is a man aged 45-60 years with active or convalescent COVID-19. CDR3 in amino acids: CASSPRDTRTDTQYF. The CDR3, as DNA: TGTGCCAGCAGTCCTCGGGACACCCGCACAGATACGCAGTATTTT.